This T cell receptor beta chain was observed in a study of blood T cell repertoires in COVID-19. Clones were sequenced by immunoSEQ multiplex PCR, and TCRdb holds only the in-frame ones, with some missing. The repertoire has some 270,000 clones, roughly 90% of them found once; the top ten carry around 0.8%. The ends lost 3 bases at V and 4 bases at J; junction bases unmatched: 3. This CDR3 is 13 amino acids long. The sample comprised peripheral blood. The chain carries TRBV12-3 or TRBV12-4 and TRBJ2-7, with TRBD1 identical over 7 bases. The sequence was collected from a man aged 25-45 years with acute or convalescent COVID-19. CDR3 nucleotides: TGTGCCAGCAGTTTCGACAGGGAATACGAGCAGTACTTC. Translated, it gives CASSFDREYEQYF.